The TCR beta chain described here comes from a study of response to subunit inactivated influenza vaccine. The CDR3 has 15 residues. V shed 2 bases and J shed 3 bases, with 12 bases lying between them. Germline CDR1 reads SNHLY; CDR2 reads FYNNEI. TCRdb re-analysed the RT-PCR reads in MiXCR, keeping a single row per CDR3 protein. The repertoire includes roughly 670,000 distinct CDR3 sequences, around 13% of them detected once, and approximately 7.6% sits in the top ten. Findings and caveats of the study: The authors proposed limited new T cell recruitment per seasonal influenza vaccination.

Comment on this clonotype: The antigen is not known.

The source of this sequence is a man aged 50-60 years who received an inactivated influenza vaccine. The gene calls are TRBV2 and TRBJ2-3; D is perhaps TRBD2 (6 bases). Sequencing was performed on PBMCs from blood, taken 14 to 15 days before vaccination. CDR3 DNA: TGTGCCAGCAGTGAATTGAGTGGGAGGACAGATACGCAGTATTTT. As protein: CASSELSGRTDTQYF.